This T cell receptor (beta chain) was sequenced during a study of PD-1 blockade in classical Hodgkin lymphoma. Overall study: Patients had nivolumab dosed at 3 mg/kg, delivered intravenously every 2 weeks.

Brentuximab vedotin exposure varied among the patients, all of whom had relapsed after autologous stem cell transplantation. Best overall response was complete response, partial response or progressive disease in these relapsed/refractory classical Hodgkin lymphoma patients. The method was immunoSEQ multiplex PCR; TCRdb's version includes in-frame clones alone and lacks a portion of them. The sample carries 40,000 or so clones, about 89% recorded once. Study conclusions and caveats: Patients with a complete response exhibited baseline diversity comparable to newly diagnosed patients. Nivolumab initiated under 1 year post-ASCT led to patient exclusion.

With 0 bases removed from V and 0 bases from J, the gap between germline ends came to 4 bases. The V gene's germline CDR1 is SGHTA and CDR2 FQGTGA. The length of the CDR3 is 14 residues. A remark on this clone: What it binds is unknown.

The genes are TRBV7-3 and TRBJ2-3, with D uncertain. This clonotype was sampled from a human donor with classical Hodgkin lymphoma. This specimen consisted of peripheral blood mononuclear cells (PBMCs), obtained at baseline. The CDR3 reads CASSLTASTDTQYF. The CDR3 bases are TGTGCCAGCAGCTTAACTGCTAGCACAGATACGCAGTATTTT.